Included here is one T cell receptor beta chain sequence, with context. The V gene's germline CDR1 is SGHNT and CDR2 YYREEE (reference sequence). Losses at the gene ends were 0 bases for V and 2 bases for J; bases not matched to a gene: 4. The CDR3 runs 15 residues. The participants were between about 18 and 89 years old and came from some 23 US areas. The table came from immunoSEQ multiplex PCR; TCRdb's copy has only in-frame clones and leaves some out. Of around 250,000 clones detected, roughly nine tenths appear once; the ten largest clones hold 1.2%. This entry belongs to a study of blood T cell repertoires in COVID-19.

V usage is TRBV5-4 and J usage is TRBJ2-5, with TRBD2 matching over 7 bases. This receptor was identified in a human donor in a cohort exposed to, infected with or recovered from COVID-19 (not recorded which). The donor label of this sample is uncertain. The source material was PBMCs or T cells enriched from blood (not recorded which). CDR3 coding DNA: TGTGCCAGCAGCTTGGCTCTAGCGGAACAAGAGACCCAGTACTTC. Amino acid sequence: CASSLALAEQETQYF.